The T cell receptor (beta chain) under discussion was sequenced for a study of T cell repertoires in cytomegalovirus infection. Across the study: The public TCR beta signatures pointed to both CMV infection and matching HLA type.

Comments on this clonotype: Its target is unknown.

TCRdb called the reads again in MiXCR, with one record for every CDR3 protein. The profile shows 250,000 or so distinct CDR3 sequences, about 12% of them singletons. Study observations and caveats: The cumulative frequency of public TCR beta families identified carriers of CMV plus the relevant HLA. The ex vivo response was dominated by HLA-C-restricted CMV-specific TCR beta clonotypes.

The source is a human donor in good health (CMV status not recorded). Some clones in this sample may be carry-over from other donors' samples. Sequenced sample: PBMCs.

This CDR3 reads CASSQDLGNRAISSYEQYF. The CDR3 DNA reads TGTGCCAGCAGCCAAGATCTGGGGAACAGGGCCATTAGCTCCTACGAGCAGTACTTC. The genes are TRBV3-1 and TRBJ2-7, with a tentative D call TRBD1 (6 bases). This CDR3 has 19 residues. Trimming cost V 0 bases and J 0 bases, with 21 bases left between them. CDR1 is LGHDT and CDR2 is YNNKEL in the germline V gene (reference sequence).